The 20 T cell receptor beta chains in this list originate from one sample, sequenced in a study of blood T cell repertoires in COVID-19. Libraries were prepared by immunoSEQ multiplex PCR; TCRdb keeps only in-frame clonotypes and omits some of them. The sample includes roughly 120,000 clones, more than 90% of them seen just once. Sequenced sample: peripheral blood. The receptors come from a middle-aged man with active COVID-19.

The rearrangement joins TRBV9 to TRBJ2-5; 12 bases align to TRBD2. Germline V gene sequence: CDR1 SGDLS, CDR2 YYNGEE. The CDR3 length is 16 residues. V was clipped by 1 base and J by 4 bases; unmatched bases: 5. The CDR3 DNA reads TGTGCCAGCAGCGTATCGACTAGCGGGAGTTTAGAGACCCAGTACTTC. Amino acid sequence: CASSVSTSGSLETQYF.

V gene TRBV7-9 combines with J gene TRBJ1-1, with D possibly TRBD1 on 6 matching bases. The ends were cut back, 1 base at V and 1 base at J, with 19 bases in the middle. The CDR3 is 18 residues long. The V gene's germline CDR1 is SEHNR and CDR2 FQNEAQ (reference sequence). The chain's CDR3 is CASSLGGGDGRKNTEAFF. DNA of the CDR3: TGTGCCAGCAGCTTAGGAGGGGGGGACGGTAGGAAGAACACTGAAGCTTTCTTT.

This clone was counted a few times. V gene TRBV10-2 combines with J gene TRBJ1-5, with D maybe TRBD1 (5 bases). Trimming took 3 bases from V and 1 from J, leaving 10 bases between them. Germline V gene sequence: CDR1 WSHSY, CDR2 SAAADI. The CDR3 runs to 15 residues. CDR3 in DNA: TGCGCCAGCAGTGATCAGGGTTACAGCAATCAGCCCCAGCATTTT. This gives the protein CASSDQGYSNQPQHF.

This clone has only a few counts. This chain uses TRBV11-2 with TRBJ2-2; the match to TRBD1 covers 7 bases. J was trimmed by 4 bases and V by 4 bases; bases with no gene match: 9. Germline V CDR1 and CDR2: SGHAT, FQNNGV. The CDR3 is 16 amino acids. The CDR3: CASSWQGQIFTGELFF. Here the CDR3 DNA reads TGTGCCAGCAGCTGGCAGGGACAGATCTTCACCGGGGAGCTGTTTTTT. The whole variable domain, remainder taken from reference TRBV11-2 and TRBJ2-2, is EAGVAQSPRYKIIEKRQSVAFWCNPISGHATLYWYQQILGQGPKLLIQFQNNGVVDDSQLPKDRFSAERLKGVDSTLKIQPAKLEDSAVYLCASSWQGQIFTGELFFGEGSRLTVL.

The chain uses TRBV27 and TRBJ1-1, with D hard to call. Germline lookup yields CDR1 MNHEY and CDR2 SMNVEV (reference sequence). CDR3 length equals 14 residues. V was cut by 3 bases and J by 0 bases, with 8 bases left in between. This chain's CDR3 is CASSLVRMNTEAFF. As DNA, the CDR3 is TGTGCCAGCAGTTTGGTCAGAATGAACACTGAAGCTTTCTTT.

This chain connects TRBV6-5 to TRBJ2-7; 7 nucleotides match TRBD2. The CDR3 is made up of 12 amino acids. V was clipped by 7 bases and J by 9 bases; unmatched bases: 9. The V gene's germline CDR1 is MNHEY and CDR2 SVGAGI. CDR3 in DNA: TGTGCCAGCAAGGGAGGGAGCCTGGGGCAGTACTTC. This gives the protein CASKGGSLGQYF.

J is TRBJ2-1 and V is TRBV7-2; D may be TRBD1 (5 bases). V shed 5 bases and J shed 10 bases, with 21 bases lying between them. The CDR3 length is 15 residues. The germline CDR1 and CDR2 sequences are SGHTA and FQGNSA. The CDR3 here is CASSPGPKQAGEQFF. The CDR3 DNA sequence: TGTGCCAGCAGCCCAGGGCCGAAGCAAGCTGGGGAGCAGTTCTTC.

This rearrangement joins TRBV5-1 to TRBJ2-3; no reliable D call. CDR1 SGHRS and CDR2 YFSETQ come from the germline V gene. Between the trimmed V and J ends, which lost 1 base and 4 bases, there was a span of 13 bases. There are 15 residues in the CDR3. This chain's CDR3 is CASSLFRGGADTQYF. CDR3 in DNA: TGCGCCAGCAGCTTGTTCCGCGGTGGCGCAGATACGCAGTATTTT.

The CDR3: CASSSQIAGGPDTQYF. DNA of the CDR3: TGTGCCAGCAGCTCCCAGATAGCGGGAGGGCCTGATACGCAGTATTTT. V is TRBV7-2 and J is TRBJ2-3; 11 bases align to TRBD2. Germline V gives CDR1 SGHTA, CDR2 FQGNSA. This CDR3 comprises 16 residues. The junction had 9 bases not matched to a gene; V was cut back by 4 bases and J by 6 bases.

In its sample, this clone was seen a few times. The chain recombines TRBV19 with TRBJ2-3; 7 nucleotides match TRBD2. V shed 6 bases and J 5 bases; nucleotides not matched to a gene: 5. Germline CDR1 and CDR2: LNHDA and SQIVND (reference sequence). The CDR3 runs 13 residues. The CDR3 region is CASRAGIGDTQYF. The DNA for the CDR3 is TGTGCCAGTAGAGCGGGGATAGGAGATACGCAGTATTTT.

This chain joins TRBV7-8 and TRBJ2-1; TRBD2 might be the D (6 bases). The length of the CDR3 is 15 residues. CDR1 and CDR2 (germline): SGHVS, FQNEAQ. The V end was cut by 2 bases, the J end by 7 bases, with 15 bases between. CDR3 sequence reads: CASSLLGTPGNEQFF. The CDR3 coding sequence is TGTGCCAGCAGCTTACTCGGGACTCCTGGGAATGAGCAGTTCTTC.

The genes are TRBV9 and TRBJ1-4; possible D gene TRBD1, 5 bases. This CDR3 is 16 amino acids long. The germline V and J ends were trimmed by 4 bases and 5 bases, with 18 bases remaining between them. Looked up from germline, CDR1 is SGDLS and CDR2 is YYNGEE. The chain's CDR3 is CASSPGGSRENEKLFF. CDR3 in DNA: TGTGCCAGCAGCCCGGGGGGTAGCAGGGAGAATGAAAAACTGTTTTTT.

This chain connects TRBV4-1 to TRBJ2-7; TRBD2 aligns across 10 bases. In germline, CDR1 is MGHRA, CDR2 YSYEKL. V trimming: 3 bases; J trimming: 2 bases; junction bases outside the gene matches: 10. The CDR3 sequence is 17 residues long. Here the CDR3 reads CASSQEELAGKPYEQYF. CDR3 nucleotide sequence: TGCGCCAGCAGCCAGGAGGAACTAGCGGGGAAACCCTACGAGCAGTACTTC.

The V and J genes are TRBV9 and TRBJ1-1, with D possibly being TRBD1 (6 bases). The CDR3 spans 13 residues. V was shortened by 4 bases and J by 8 bases, with 15 bases between the two germline ends. Germline V gene sequence: CDR1 SGDLS, CDR2 YYNGEE. The CDR3 DNA reads TGTGCCAGCAGCATCCGGGACACAGACGAAGCTTTCTTT. As protein: CASSIRDTDEAFF.

The CDR3 sequence: CASSELGTGFISGANVLTF. CDR3 sequence (DNA): TGTGCCAGCAGTGAACTCGGGACAGGGTTTATCTCTGGGGCCAACGTCCTGACTTTC. This chain joins TRBV6-1 and TRBJ2-6, with 9 bases fitting TRBD1. V lost 2 bases, J lost 0 bases, and 8 bases stayed unmatched. This CDR3 spans 19 amino acids. Germline-derived CDR1 and CDR2 are MNHNS and SASEGT.

The chain links TRBV3-1 (or the pseudogene TRBV3-2) to TRBJ2-1, with D perhaps TRBD1 (5 bases). Germline V lookup: CDR1 LGHDT, CDR2 YNNKEL (reference sequence). The V end was cut by 3 bases, the J end by 10 bases, with 10 bases between. CDR3 length equals 12 residues. CDR3 nucleotides: TGTGCCAGCAGCCAGGGGCAAACCGAGCAGTTCTTC. Translating it yields CASSQGQTEQFF.

This chain connects TRBV7-9 to TRBJ2-1; tentative D call: TRBD2 (6 bases). Germline CDR1 is SEHNR and CDR2 is FQNEAQ (reference sequence). V gave up 2 bases and J gave up 5 bases, with 10 bases separating them. The CDR3 runs 14 residues. The CDR3 loop reads CASSLTAGNNEQFF. CDR3 nucleotide sequence: TGTGCCAGCAGCTTAACGGCGGGAAACAATGAGCAGTTCTTC.

This clone is a singleton in its sample. The chain is built from TRBV27 and TRBJ2-1, with 8 nucleotides matching TRBD2. The CDR3 sequence is 18 residues long. J was trimmed by 8 bases and V by 3 bases; bases with no gene match: 18. Germline CDR1 and CDR2: MNHEY and SMNVEV (reference sequence). CDR3 nucleotides: TGTGCCAGCAGTTTTAGGTCGGGGGGGCGGAGAGGCCCCGATGAGCAGTTCTTC. As protein: CASSFRSGGRRGPDEQFF.

The rearrangement uses TRBV11-2 and TRBJ2-2, with 13 bases matching TRBD2. V was pared by 4 bases and J by 7 bases, with 9 bases of the junction left unmatched. This CDR3 spans 17 amino acids. Germline V lookup: CDR1 SGHAT, CDR2 FQNNGV. CDR3 in DNA: TGTGCCAGCAGCTCTCAACTAGCGGGGGGGCCTCTCGGGGAGCTGTTTTTT. Its protein is CASSSQLAGGPLGELFF.

V is TRBV4-1 and J is TRBJ1-2; no clear D. The ends were cut back, 2 bases at V and 8 bases at J, with 12 bases in the middle. The length of the CDR3 is 13 residues. Germline CDR1 MGHRA, CDR2 YSYEKL. CDR3 in DNA: TGCGCCAGCAGCCAACACGGAGGGAACGGCTACACCTTC. Translation: CASSQHGGNGYTF.